This T cell receptor (beta chain) was captured in a study of cytomegalovirus exposure and HLA in healthy donors. About the research overall: The approximately 100 million unique TCR beta sequences, from about 170 million T cells, were found by an earlier analysis.

There are a few counts of this clone. Both 60 Vbeta primers and 13 Jbeta primers went into the PCR. This table comes from immunoSEQ multiplex PCR, and its TCRdb copy is limited to in-frame clones, with some not included. The profile shows about 210,000 clones, 82% of them singletons. This clonotype was sampled from a man aged 40-50 years in good health and CMV-seropositive. The material sequenced was PBMCs.

The CDR3: CASSSSLASYNEQFF. CDR3 DNA sequence: TGTGCCAGCAGCTCTAGCCTAGCGTCCTACAATGAGCAGTTCTTC. This chain uses TRBV14 with TRBJ2-1; a weak D match, TRBD2 (6 bases). The germline CDR1 and CDR2 sequences are SGHDN and FVKESK. The CDR3 covers 15 residues. V lost 5 bases and J lost 1, with 12 bases in between. Looking up the rest from reference TRBV14 and TRBJ2-1 gives the full variable domain: EAGVTQFPSHSVIEKGQTVTLRCDPISGHDNLYWYRRVMGKEIKFLLHFVKESKQDESGMPNNRFLAERTGGTYSTLKVQPAELEDSGVYFCASSSSLASYNEQFFGPGTRLTVL.